What follows are 26 T cell receptor beta chains derived from one specimen sequenced in a study of blood T cell repertoires in COVID-19. Clones were read by immunoSEQ multiplex PCR, and TCRdb kept only the in-frame ones, dropping some. Here the sample spans roughly 410,000 clones, around nine tenths being singletons. Sequencing input: peripheral blood. The receptors were sampled from a woman aged 40 to 55 with COVID-19, enrolled during active disease.

The gene calls are TRBV19 and TRBJ1-2; D gene ambiguous. The CDR3 is made up of 11 amino acids. Germline CDR1 and CDR2: LNHDA and SQIVND (reference sequence). The germline V and J ends were trimmed by 7 bases and 5 bases, with 8 bases remaining between them. This chain's CDR3 is CASNDFYGYTF. CDR3 sequence (DNA): TGTGCCAGTAACGACTTTTATGGCTACACCTTC.

The rearrangement joins TRBV7-9 to TRBJ1-5; D might be TRBD1 (5 bases). The ends were cut back, 0 bases at V and 3 bases at J, with 15 bases in the middle. The CDR3 is 17 amino acids. CDR1 and CDR2 from the germline V gene are SEHNR and FQNEAQ (reference sequence). CDR3 sequence reads: CASSLAGSAGSNQPQHF. The CDR3 DNA sequence: TGTGCCAGCAGCTTAGCGGGTTCGGCAGGGTCCAATCAGCCCCAGCATTTT.

CDR3 protein: CASSLRGGEGANVLTF. The DNA of the CDR3 is TGTGCCAGCTCACTGCGAGGGGGTGAAGGGGCCAACGTCCTGACTTTC. The rearrangement uses TRBV18 and TRBJ2-6; D possibly corresponds to TRBD1 (6 bases). V lost 4 bases, J lost 4 bases, and 14 bases lay in between. The CDR3 spans 16 residues. Germline assignment: CDR1 KGHSH and CDR2 LQKENI.

The CDR3 here is CASSSGGITF. The DNA of the CDR3 is TGTGCCAGCAGTTCAGGGGGCATCACCTTC. The rearrangement links TRBV28 to TRBJ1-2; the match to TRBD1 covers 8 bases. The germline CDR1 and CDR2 sequences are MDHEN and SYDVKM. V shed 4 bases and J 13 bases; nucleotides not matched to a gene: 2. This CDR3 is built from 10 residues.

The chain couples TRBV7-2 to TRBJ1-1; D possibly corresponds to TRBD1 (6 bases). Germline CDR1 SGHTA, CDR2 FQGNSA. With 5 bases removed from V and 10 bases from J, the gap between germline ends came to 17 bases. The CDR3 covers 13 residues. The CDR3 DNA sequence: TGTGCCAGCAGCCCTAACCAGGGGCTCCGAGCTTTCTTT. As protein: CASSPNQGLRAFF.

The chain combines TRBV9 with TRBJ1-2; 12 nucleotides align to TRBD1. The CDR3 length is 16 residues. Trimming at V came to 0 bases and at J to 6 bases, leaving 6 bases not matched to a gene. The V gene's germline CDR1 is SGDLS and CDR2 YYNGEE. The CDR3 sequence: CASSVDRDRGLHGYTF. CDR3 coding DNA: TGTGCCAGCAGCGTAGATCGGGACAGGGGGCTGCATGGCTACACCTTC.

The V and J genes are TRBV9 and TRBJ2-1, with TRBD1 as a possible D gene (5 bases). Germline loops: CDR1 SGDLS, CDR2 YYNGEE. CDR3 length equals 13 residues. V lost 0 bases and J lost 10, with 11 bases in between. CDR3 DNA: TGTGCCAGCAGCGTAGATATAGGGGTCGAGCAGTTCTTC. Amino acid sequence: CASSVDIGVEQFF.

V gene TRBV5-4 combines with J gene TRBJ2-1; tentatively, D is TRBD2 (5 bases). Trimming left V 7 bases short and J 7 bases short, with 18 bases between. This CDR3 is built from 14 residues. Germline assignment: CDR1 SGHNT and CDR2 YYREEE (reference sequence). The CDR3 DNA reads as TGTGCCAGCTCAAGGGCGGGCGAGTGGAATGAGCAGTTCTTC. Residues: CASSRAGEWNEQFF.

The DNA for the CDR3 is TGTGCCAGCAGTTTAATTGACAGCACCATCCTGACTTTC. Amino acids: CASSLIDSTILTF. The rearrangement uses TRBV28 and TRBJ2-6; TRBD1 might be the D (5 bases). CDR3 length equals 13 residues. Per germline, CDR1 MDHEN and CDR2 SYDVKM. Trimming took 2 bases from V and 14 from J, leaving 13 bases between them.

The sample holds a few counts of this clone. The rearrangement links TRBV28 to TRBJ2-5; a possible D gene is TRBD2 (6 bases). Germline V CDR1 and CDR2: MDHEN, SYDVKM. The V end was cut by 2 bases, the J end by 4 bases, with 14 bases between. The CDR3 has 15 amino acids. The CDR3 nucleotides are TGTGCCAGCAGTTTAATAGGTGGGAGGCGAGAGACCCAGTACTTC. Amino acids: CASSLIGGRRETQYF.

This clone appeared once. V is TRBV2 and J is TRBJ1-5, with D tentatively TRBD1 (5 bases). V was pared by 5 bases and J by 9 bases, with 23 bases between. Germline CDR1 is SNHLY and CDR2 is FYNNEI. There are 16 residues in the CDR3. The CDR3 nucleotides are TGTGCCAGCAGTTCCACCGGGACGGGAGTTGGGGCGCCCCAGCATTTT. Translated, it gives CASSSTGTGVGAPQHF. The whole variable domain, remainder taken from reference TRBV2 and TRBJ1-5, is EPEVTQTPSHQVTQMGQEVILRCVPISNHLYFYWYRQILGQKVEFLVSFYNNEISEKSEIFDDQFSVERPDGSNFTLKIRSTKLEDSAMYFCASSSTGTGVGAPQHFGDGTRLSIL.

The gene calls are TRBV27 and TRBJ1-5; a possible D gene is TRBD1 (5 bases). Germline V CDR1 and CDR2: MNHEY, SMNVEV (reference sequence). Trimming removed 0 bases from V and 2 bases from J, with 14 bases in between. CDR3 size: 17 residues. Here the CDR3 reads CASSLSLAGQRNQPQHF. Here the CDR3 DNA reads TGTGCCAGCAGTTTATCTCTGGCAGGGCAGCGCAATCAGCCCCAGCATTTT.

The V gene is TRBV7-2, the J gene TRBJ1-5; tentative D call: TRBD1 (6 bases). The CDR3 is made up of 15 amino acids. The germline gives CDR1 SGHTA, CDR2 FQGNSA. V was clipped by 5 bases and J by 7 bases, with 18 bases between them. CDR3: CASSRVYREGQPQHF. For the CDR3, the DNA is TGTGCCAGCAGCAGAGTATACAGGGAAGGCCAGCCCCAGCATTTT.

On this clone itself: The sample contains more than one DNA sequence encoding this CDR3. This chain links TRBV28 with TRBJ1-2, with D tentatively TRBD1 (6 bases). Germline loops: CDR1 MDHEN, CDR2 SYDVKM. The CDR3 contains 12 residues. V was pared by 6 bases and J by 5 bases, with 10 bases between. The CDR3 here is CASSQGGYGYTF. The CDR3 nucleotides are TGTGCCAGCAGCCAAGGGGGATATGGCTACACCTTC.

There are a few counts of this clone. The V gene is TRBV6-5, the J gene TRBJ1-1; the match to TRBD1 covers 8 bases. The CDR3 consists of 13 residues. Germline CDR1 and CDR2: MNHEY and SVGAGI. Trimming took 6 bases from V and 5 from J; bases not matched to a gene: 5. The CDR3 DNA is TGTGCCAGCAGAAAGACAGGGGAGACTGAAGCTTTCTTT. Its translation: CASRKTGETEAFF.

This rearrangement joins TRBV28 to TRBJ1-2; D possibly corresponds to TRBD1 (5 bases). The germline V and J ends were trimmed by 2 bases and 4 bases, with 17 bases remaining between them. Germline CDR1 MDHEN, CDR2 SYDVKM. The CDR3 covers 16 residues. The CDR3 spells CASSLAWEGLSYGYTF. The CDR3 nucleotides are TGTGCCAGCAGTTTAGCGTGGGAGGGACTCAGCTATGGCTACACCTTC.

The chain carries TRBV5-4 and TRBJ2-3; a possible D gene is TRBD1 (6 bases). The germline gives CDR1 SGHNT, CDR2 YYREEE (reference sequence). This CDR3 is built from 15 residues. Trimming took off 3 bases at V and 1 base at J, with 12 bases between the two ends. CDR3 region: CASSSYRQGTDTQYF. CDR3 DNA: TGTGCCAGCAGCTCCTACCGACAGGGCACAGATACGCAGTATTTT.

The rearrangement links TRBV5-4 to TRBJ2-3; 14 bases match TRBD2. V shed 4 bases, J shed 5 bases, and the junction held 3 bases outside the gene matches. The V gene's germline CDR1 is SGHNT and CDR2 YYREEE (reference sequence). CDR3 length: 15 amino acids. The CDR3 region is CASSETSGGVDTQYF. The CDR3 DNA follows: TGTGCCAGCAGCGAGACTAGCGGGGGGGTAGATACGCAGTATTTT.

The CDR3: CASSLVGGMGLFF. CDR3 nucleotide sequence: TGTGCCAGCAGCTTAGTAGGAGGGATGGGACTGTTTTTT. The chain has TRBV7-2 and TRBJ1-4; D is uncertain. Germline V gene lookup returns CDR1 SGHTA and CDR2 FQGNSA. The CDR3 has 13 amino acids. V shed 1 base and J shed 13 bases, with 13 bases lying between them.

V is TRBV11-3 and J is TRBJ2-1; 7 bases map to TRBD2. V was clipped by 0 bases and J by 9 bases; unmatched bases: 2. There are 13 residues in the CDR3. In germline, CDR1 is SGHNT, CDR2 YENEEA. The CDR3 DNA reads as TGTGCCAGCAGCTTAGAGCGGGAGAGTGAGCAGTTCTTC. Its protein is CASSLERESEQFF.

The chain carries TRBV7-2 and TRBJ2-3, with 7 bases aligning to TRBD2. Trimming at V came to 1 base and at J to 6 bases, leaving 4 bases not matched to a gene. CDR3 size: 14 residues. Per the germline V gene, CDR1 is SGHTA and CDR2 is FQGNSA. CDR3 coding DNA: TGTGCCAGCAGCTTAGTGTCGGGGGGTGATACGCAGTATTTT. Its translation is CASSLVSGGDTQYF.

This chain connects TRBV7-2 to TRBJ1-2; 7 positions match TRBD1. Germline V gene data show CDR1 as SGHTA and CDR2 as FQGNSA. This CDR3 comprises 13 residues. Trimming cost V 5 bases and J 7 bases; bases outside gene matches: 7. This CDR3 is CASSPDREVGYTF. In DNA, the CDR3 is TGTGCCAGCAGCCCAGACAGGGAAGTTGGCTACACCTTC.

This chain connects TRBV6-5 to TRBJ2-7; tentative D call: TRBD1 (5 bases). Germline CDR1 and CDR2: MNHEY and SVGAGI. V lost 3 bases, J lost 5 bases, and 20 bases lay in between. The CDR3 runs to 16 residues. The CDR3 here is CASSYPPDKGFNEQYF. CDR3 in DNA: TGTGCCAGCAGTTATCCCCCTGACAAGGGGTTCAACGAGCAGTACTTC.

The chain links TRBV19 to TRBJ1-4; TRBD1 agrees at 9 bases. There are 17 residues in the CDR3. CDR1 LNHDA and CDR2 SQIVND come from the germline V gene (reference sequence). V lost 6 bases to trimming and J lost 3 bases; unmatched junction nucleotides: 11. The CDR3: CASSRDREGRANEKLFF. The CDR3, as DNA: TGTGCCAGTAGCCGGGACAGGGAAGGGAGAGCTAATGAAAAACTGTTTTTT.

This clone was counted between two and nine times. This sample includes further DNA sequences coding for the same CDR3. The rearrangement joins TRBV18 to TRBJ2-1, with TRBD2 identical over 12 bases. Trimming cost V 3 bases and J 0 bases; bases outside gene matches: 3. Germline V gene data show CDR1 as KGHSH and CDR2 as LQKENI. The CDR3 runs 17 residues. In DNA form, the CDR3 reads TGTGCCAGCTCACCGTTGACTAGCGGGAGCTCCTACAATGAGCAGTTCTTC. Protein product: CASSPLTSGSSYNEQFF.

V is TRBV15 and J is TRBJ1-2, with 7 bases fitting TRBD1. CDR1 is LNHNV, CDR2 YYDKDF, per germline (reference sequence). The V and J ends lost 5 bases and 6 bases, in that order; junction bases with no gene match: 6. This CDR3 spans 13 amino acids. CDR3 residues: CATSRRDSHGYTF. CDR3 in DNA: TGTGCCACCAGCCGCCGGGACAGTCATGGCTACACCTTC. The full variable domain, with the rest looked up from reference TRBV15 and TRBJ1-2, is DAMVIQNPRYQVTQFGKPVTLSCSQTLNHNVMYWYQQKSSQAPKLLFHYYDKDFNNEADTPDNFQSRRPNTSFCFLDIRSPGLGDTAMYLCATSRRDSHGYTFGSGTRLTVV.